The clone carrying this T cell receptor (beta chain) was detected many times. The antigen is undetermined. These data are taken from a study of regulatory T cells in long-lasting Graves disease. General study findings and limits: Having only a small sample size may have limited accuracy.

Germline V CDR1 and CDR2: MDHEN, SYDVKM. CDR3 size: 15 residues. V was pared by 7 bases and J by 0 bases, with 16 bases between. Time point meaning: newly diagnosed GD, antithyroid drugs for less than 3 months. Construction of the TCR library relied on RNA isolated from PBMCs. EDTA tubes received approximately 9 milliliters of drawn peripheral blood. In building TCR beta libraries, iRepertoire HTBI primers were used together with Arm-PCR of CDR3 regions. In TCRdb, the multiplex PCR reads were re-called with MiXCR into one record per CDR3 protein. The data show over 350,000 distinct CDR3 sequences, approximately 16% seen once. The same data also went into a second study, on T cells in Graves' hyperthyroidism and ophthalmopathy.

The sequences come from peripheral blood mononuclear cells (PBMCs), collected at new diagnosis, from a patient treated with antithyroid drugs. The sequence derives from a woman aged 40 to 50 with Graves disease. V usage is TRBV28 and J usage is TRBJ2-7; tentative D call: TRBD1 (5 bases). This chain's CDR3 is CASKPGGRVSYEQYF. CDR3 bases: TGTGCCAGCAAACCCGGCGGCAGGGTCTCCTACGAGCAGTACTTC.